This TCR beta chain was recovered during a study of beta chain features in type 1 diabetes. The investigators reverse transcribed all of the isolated RNA, so they sequenced expressed TCRB transcripts. Method: immunoSEQ multiplex PCR; TCRdb's copy keeps in-frame clones and lacks some. The sample contains roughly 240,000 clones, approximately 14% of which appear only once. Donors contributed one heparinised blood draw apiece, averaging about 120 mL. The CDR3 loop spans 15 amino acids. The germline CDR1 and CDR2 sequences are MNHNY and SVGAGI (reference sequence). The ends were cut back, 0 bases at V and 1 base at J, with 8 bases in the middle.

The specimen was naive CD4+ T cells from blood. This receptor was obtained from a woman aged 40 to 49 in good health. J is TRBJ2-3 and V is TRBV6-6; D is unclear. The CDR3 is CASSYSSDRTDTQYF. The CDR3 DNA reads as TGTGCCAGCAGTTACTCGAGCGATCGCACAGATACGCAGTATTTT.